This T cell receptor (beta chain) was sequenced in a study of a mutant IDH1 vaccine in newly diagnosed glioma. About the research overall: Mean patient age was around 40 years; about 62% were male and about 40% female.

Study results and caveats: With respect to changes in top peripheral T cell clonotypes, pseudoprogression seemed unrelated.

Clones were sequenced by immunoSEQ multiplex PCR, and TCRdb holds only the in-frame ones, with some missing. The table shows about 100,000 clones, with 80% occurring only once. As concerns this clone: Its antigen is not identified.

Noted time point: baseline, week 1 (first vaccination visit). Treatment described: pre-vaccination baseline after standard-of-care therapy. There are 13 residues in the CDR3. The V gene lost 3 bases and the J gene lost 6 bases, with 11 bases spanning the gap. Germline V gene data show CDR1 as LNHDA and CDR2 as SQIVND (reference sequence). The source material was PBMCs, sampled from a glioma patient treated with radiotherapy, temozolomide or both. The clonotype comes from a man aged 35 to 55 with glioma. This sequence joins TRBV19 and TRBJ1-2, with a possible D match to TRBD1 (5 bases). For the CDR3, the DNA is TGTGCCAGTAGTATGCGGGAAGGGGATGGCTACACCTTC. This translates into CASSMREGDGYTF.